The 25 T cell receptor beta chains presented below share a single source sample, sequenced in a study of blood T cell repertoires in COVID-19. Assay: immunoSEQ multiplex PCR; the TCRdb copy retains only in-frame clones and omits some. The data hold about 310,000 clones, with around nine tenths observed a single time. The specimen sequenced was PBMCs or T cells enriched from blood (not recorded which). The receptors were sampled from a woman aged 35 to 49 who had recovered from COVID-19.

The chain uses TRBV3-1 (or the pseudogene TRBV3-2) and TRBJ2-3, with D unresolved. The germline V and J ends were trimmed by 3 bases and 4 bases, with 11 bases remaining between them. The germline gives CDR1 LGHDT, CDR2 YNNKEL (reference sequence). The length of the CDR3 is 14 residues. The CDR3, as DNA: TGTGCCAGCAGCCAGCGCCTCTCCCCAGATACGCAGTATTTT. Amino acid sequence: CASSQRLSPDTQYF.

The rearrangement links TRBV5-1 to TRBJ1-1, with 9 bases fitting TRBD1. The germline V gene encodes CDR1 SGHRS and CDR2 YFSETQ. Germline trimming cut 0 bases from V and 0 bases from J; bases unmatched to any gene: 12. The CDR3 contains 19 residues. Here the CDR3 reads CASSLAGQGIYDLNTEAFF. Here the CDR3 DNA reads TGCGCCAGCAGCTTGGCCGGACAGGGGATATATGACTTGAACACTGAAGCTTTCTTT.

This chain links TRBV7-6 with TRBJ1-2; 10 bases are shared with TRBD1. V was pared by 8 bases and J by 7 bases, with 13 bases of the junction left unmatched. The CDR3 has 15 residues. Germline lookup yields CDR1 SGHVS and CDR2 FNYEAQ. CDR3 nucleotides: TGTGCCAGCCATCCGGAGGGACAGGGGTGGGGTGGCTACACCTTC. Translation: CASHPEGQGWGGYTF.

The J gene is TRBJ2-5, the V gene TRBV11-3; TRBD1 agrees at 12 bases. Germline V gene data show CDR1 as SGHNT and CDR2 as YENEEA. The CDR3 sequence is 17 residues long. V was clipped by 4 bases and J by 1 base; unmatched bases: 7. CDR3 protein: CASSWGQGAKGQETQYF. Written as DNA, the CDR3 is TGTGCCAGCAGCTGGGGACAGGGGGCAAAAGGCCAAGAGACCCAGTACTTC.

The chain has TRBV18 and TRBJ1-1; maybe TRBD1 (5 bases). Per the germline V gene, CDR1 is KGHSH and CDR2 is LQKENI. V lost 2 bases to trimming and J lost 4 bases, with 8 bases between them. CDR3 length equals 13 residues. This CDR3 is CASSPGGTTEAFF. The CDR3 region has the DNA TGTGCCAGCTCACCAGGGGGGACCACTGAAGCTTTCTTT.

The chain combines TRBV2 with TRBJ1-2, with TRBD1 as a possible D gene (6 bases). CDR3 length: 14 residues. CDR1 SNHLY and CDR2 FYNNEI come from the germline V gene. V lost 11 bases and J lost 5, with 21 bases in between. CDR3 nucleotide sequence: TGTGCCCTACCTCATACAGGGCCAACTTATGGCTACACCTTC. Its translation is CALPHTGPTYGYTF.

In nucleotides, the CDR3 is TGTGCCAGCAGACTGACAGGGACCTATGGCTACACCTTC. Translating it yields CASRLTGTYGYTF. The chain couples TRBV28 to TRBJ1-2, with 7 bases aligning to TRBD1. The CDR3 is 13 amino acids. With 6 bases clipped from V and 4 bases from J, the junction kept 5 bases outside the gene matches. CDR1 is MDHEN, CDR2 SYDVKM, per germline.

The chain carries TRBV4-3 and TRBJ2-6, with 10 bases lining up with TRBD1. The CDR3 has 16 amino acids. Germline V gene sequence: CDR1 LGHNA, CDR2 YSLEER. Unmatched junction bases numbered 2, after V lost 4 bases and J lost 2 bases. The CDR3 coding sequence is TGCGCCAGCAGCCGGGGGACAGGGGCTGGGGCCAACGTCCTGACTTTC. Its translation is CASSRGTGAGANVLTF.

This clone came up once. The rearrangement uses TRBV24-1 and TRBJ1-5, with TRBD1 identical over 7 bases. This CDR3 has 15 residues. Trimming took 4 bases from V and 3 from J; bases not matched to a gene: 5. Germline values: CDR1 KGHDR, CDR2 SFDVKD. The CDR3 loop reads CATSDNGQANQPQHF. The CDR3 DNA reads as TGTGCCACCAGTGACAACGGACAGGCCAATCAGCCCCAGCATTTT.

The chain recombines TRBV5-5 with TRBJ1-1; D unclear. V was cut by 0 bases and J by 0 bases, with 6 bases left in between. The CDR3 has 14 amino acids. The V gene's germline CDR1 is SGHKS and CDR2 YYEKEE (reference sequence). CDR3 in amino acids: CASSLGYMNTEAFF. CDR3 DNA: TGTGCCAGCAGCTTGGGGTACATGAACACTGAAGCTTTCTTT.

V usage is TRBV5-1 and J usage is TRBJ2-7; tentative D call: TRBD2 (5 bases). This CDR3 is built from 14 residues. The V end lost 4 bases, the J end lost 5 bases, and 16 bases lay between the germline ends. In germline, CDR1 is SGHRS, CDR2 YFSETQ. The CDR3: CASSLEGAPNEQYF. In nucleotides, the CDR3 is TGCGCCAGCAGCCTCGAGGGAGCCCCCAACGAGCAGTACTTC.

DNA of the CDR3: TGTGCCAGCAGCCCTGCGAGGGGGGGCCAAGAGACCCAGTACTTC. As protein: CASSPARGGQETQYF. The chain recombines TRBV3-1 (or the pseudogene TRBV3-2) with TRBJ2-5; D may be TRBD2 (7 bases). The CDR3 has 15 residues. Germline CDR1 LGHDT, CDR2 YNNKEL (reference sequence). The V end lost 4 bases, the J end lost 1 base, and 13 bases lay between the germline ends.

The chain carries TRBV11-1 and TRBJ2-4; 14 positions agree with TRBD2. J was trimmed by 7 bases and V by 3 bases; bases with no gene match: 5. Germline V gene lookup returns CDR1 SGHAT and CDR2 FQDESV (reference sequence). The CDR3 loop spans 16 amino acids. The CDR3 here is CASSFQTSGGANIQYF. CDR3 in DNA: TGTGCCAGCAGCTTCCAGACTAGCGGGGGGGCGAACATTCAGTACTTC.

The chain joins TRBV30 to TRBJ2-1; 11 nucleotides align to TRBD2. The CDR3 totals 14 residues. Germline values: CDR1 GTSNPN, CDR2 SVGIG (reference sequence). The J segment lost 6 bases and the V segment lost 7 bases, leaving 8 bases of the junction unmatched. The CDR3 region is CASSGTSGFNEQFF. In DNA, the CDR3 is TGTGCCTCATCCGGGACTAGCGGATTCAATGAGCAGTTCTTC.

The V gene is TRBV19, the J gene TRBJ1-5; 9 nucleotides match TRBD1. The junction had 9 bases not matched to a gene; V was cut back by 5 bases and J by 4 bases. Germline V gives CDR1 LNHDA, CDR2 SQIVND (reference sequence). The CDR3 sequence is 16 residues long. The CDR3 region has the DNA TGTGCCAGTAGTTTTGGGACAGGGTCAAGAAATCAGCCCCAGCATTTT. Translation gives CASSFGTGSRNQPQHF.

This chain links TRBV7-2 with TRBJ1-5; TRBD1 might be the D (5 bases). Germline V gives CDR1 SGHTA, CDR2 FQGNSA. The V end was cut by 3 bases, the J end by 6 bases, with 9 bases between. The CDR3 loop spans 13 amino acids. CDR3: CASSFGHSQPQHF. CDR3 bases: TGTGCCAGCAGCTTCGGACATTCTCAGCCCCAGCATTTT.

This chain uses TRBV7-2 with TRBJ2-3; 12 positions agree with TRBD2. This CDR3 has 16 amino acids. Unmatched junction bases numbered 7, after V lost 5 bases and J lost 4 bases. The germline V gene encodes CDR1 SGHTA and CDR2 FQGNSA. CDR3 residues: CASSKRTSGMADTQYF. DNA for the CDR3: TGTGCCAGCAGCAAAAGGACTAGCGGGATGGCAGATACGCAGTATTTT. The full variable domain, with the rest looked up from reference TRBV7-2 and TRBJ2-3, is GAGVSQSPSNKVTEKGKDVELRCDPISGHTALYWYRQSLGQGLEFLIYFQGNSAPDKSGLPSDRFSAERTGGSVSTLTIQRTQQEDSAVYLCASSKRTSGMADTQYFGPGTRLTVL.

The V call is TRBV7-9, the J call TRBJ2-2; 9 positions agree with TRBD1. CDR3 length: 18 amino acids. With V trimmed by 1 base and J by 6 bases, 12 bases remained unmatched. Germline CDR1 reads SEHNR; CDR2 reads FQNEAQ (reference sequence). The chain's CDR3 is CASSLGVTGQGTSGELFF. The CDR3 nucleotides read TGTGCCAGCAGCTTAGGGGTAACGGGACAGGGTACCTCCGGGGAGCTGTTTTTT.

This chain joins TRBV9 and TRBJ2-5, with D tentatively TRBD2 (5 bases). Trimming removed 0 bases at V and 0 bases at J, with 15 bases between. From germline, CDR1 is SGDLS and CDR2 YYNGEE. The CDR3 spans 17 residues. The CDR3 loop is CASSVGVLVGYQETQYF. The DNA for the CDR3 is TGTGCCAGCAGCGTAGGTGTACTAGTTGGTTACCAAGAGACCCAGTACTTC.

The chain joins TRBV9 to TRBJ2-1; 7 bases are shared with TRBD1. The CDR3 covers 14 residues. Losses at the gene ends were 0 bases for V and 4 bases for J; bases not matched to a gene: 1. Germline loops: CDR1 SGDLS, CDR2 YYNGEE. The CDR3 DNA reads TGTGCCAGCAGCGTAGAGGGGGCTTACAATGAGCAGTTCTTC. It encodes CASSVEGAYNEQFF.

The gene calls are TRBV30 and TRBJ1-2, with TRBD1 matching over 11 bases. Germline CDR1 reads GTSNPN; CDR2 reads SVGIG (reference sequence). Trimming at V came to 5 bases and at J to 2 bases, leaving 7 bases not matched to a gene. There are 15 residues in the CDR3. This CDR3 is CAWEDRGLPNYGYTF. CDR3 nucleotides: TGTGCCTGGGAGGACAGGGGGCTCCCAAACTATGGCTACACCTTC.

V and J are TRBV28 and TRBJ1-1, with D tentatively TRBD1 (6 bases). Germline V gene data show CDR1 as MDHEN and CDR2 as SYDVKM. The CDR3 is 14 residues long. V gave up 6 bases and J gave up 0 bases, with 11 bases separating them. CDR3 protein: CASRLTGLNTEAFF. In DNA, the CDR3 is TGTGCCAGCAGGCTAACAGGGCTGAACACTGAAGCTTTCTTT.

The genes are TRBV6-5 and TRBJ1-1, with 12 nucleotides matching TRBD1. The J segment lost 5 bases and the V segment lost 5 bases, leaving 6 bases of the junction unmatched. The CDR3 has 15 residues. Germline V gene lookup returns CDR1 MNHEY and CDR2 SVGAGI. CDR3 nucleotides: TGTGCCAGCAGTCCTCCGGGACAGGGGGCTACTGAAGCTTTCTTT. Encoded protein: CASSPPGQGATEAFF.

This clone was counted a single time. The chain employs TRBV6-1 and TRBJ1-2, with a possible D match to TRBD1 (6 bases). The germline V gene encodes CDR1 MNHNS and CDR2 SASEGT. This CDR3 has 16 residues. The V and J ends lost 1 base and 0 bases respectively, with 12 bases between them. DNA of the CDR3: TGTGCCAGCAGTGAAGGGGGACACATACCTAACTATGGCTACACCTTC. This gives the protein CASSEGGHIPNYGYTF.

V is TRBV2 and J is TRBJ1-5; perhaps TRBD1 as D (5 bases). There are 15 residues in the CDR3. Germline CDR1 and CDR2: SNHLY and FYNNEI. V gave up 3 bases and J gave up 6 bases, with 15 bases separating them. CDR3 sequence: CASSDPGGTGQPQHF. DNA of the CDR3: TGTGCCAGCAGTGATCCGGGGGGAACCGGTCAGCCCCAGCATTTT.